Sequencing of this TCR beta chain was carried out in a study of cytomegalovirus exposure and HLA in healthy donors. 60 Vbeta and 13 Jbeta primers were used in PCR. Only in-frame clones appear in the TCRdb table, and some are missing; sequencing was by immunoSEQ multiplex PCR. This sample has around 170,000 clones, with 60% to 80% found just once. This CDR3 region has 16 residues. Germline CDR1 is SGHRS and CDR2 is YFSETQ. With 4 bases clipped from V and 5 bases from J, the junction kept 12 bases outside the gene matches. The clonotype was recovered from a male donor in good health and CMV-seronegative. J is TRBJ2-1 and V is TRBV5-1, with TRBD2 identical over 7 bases. Sequencing was performed on PBMCs. The CDR3 here is CASSHQPGGGHNEQFF. CDR3 in DNA: TGCGCCAGCAGCCACCAACCGGGGGGTGGGCACAATGAGCAGTTCTTC.